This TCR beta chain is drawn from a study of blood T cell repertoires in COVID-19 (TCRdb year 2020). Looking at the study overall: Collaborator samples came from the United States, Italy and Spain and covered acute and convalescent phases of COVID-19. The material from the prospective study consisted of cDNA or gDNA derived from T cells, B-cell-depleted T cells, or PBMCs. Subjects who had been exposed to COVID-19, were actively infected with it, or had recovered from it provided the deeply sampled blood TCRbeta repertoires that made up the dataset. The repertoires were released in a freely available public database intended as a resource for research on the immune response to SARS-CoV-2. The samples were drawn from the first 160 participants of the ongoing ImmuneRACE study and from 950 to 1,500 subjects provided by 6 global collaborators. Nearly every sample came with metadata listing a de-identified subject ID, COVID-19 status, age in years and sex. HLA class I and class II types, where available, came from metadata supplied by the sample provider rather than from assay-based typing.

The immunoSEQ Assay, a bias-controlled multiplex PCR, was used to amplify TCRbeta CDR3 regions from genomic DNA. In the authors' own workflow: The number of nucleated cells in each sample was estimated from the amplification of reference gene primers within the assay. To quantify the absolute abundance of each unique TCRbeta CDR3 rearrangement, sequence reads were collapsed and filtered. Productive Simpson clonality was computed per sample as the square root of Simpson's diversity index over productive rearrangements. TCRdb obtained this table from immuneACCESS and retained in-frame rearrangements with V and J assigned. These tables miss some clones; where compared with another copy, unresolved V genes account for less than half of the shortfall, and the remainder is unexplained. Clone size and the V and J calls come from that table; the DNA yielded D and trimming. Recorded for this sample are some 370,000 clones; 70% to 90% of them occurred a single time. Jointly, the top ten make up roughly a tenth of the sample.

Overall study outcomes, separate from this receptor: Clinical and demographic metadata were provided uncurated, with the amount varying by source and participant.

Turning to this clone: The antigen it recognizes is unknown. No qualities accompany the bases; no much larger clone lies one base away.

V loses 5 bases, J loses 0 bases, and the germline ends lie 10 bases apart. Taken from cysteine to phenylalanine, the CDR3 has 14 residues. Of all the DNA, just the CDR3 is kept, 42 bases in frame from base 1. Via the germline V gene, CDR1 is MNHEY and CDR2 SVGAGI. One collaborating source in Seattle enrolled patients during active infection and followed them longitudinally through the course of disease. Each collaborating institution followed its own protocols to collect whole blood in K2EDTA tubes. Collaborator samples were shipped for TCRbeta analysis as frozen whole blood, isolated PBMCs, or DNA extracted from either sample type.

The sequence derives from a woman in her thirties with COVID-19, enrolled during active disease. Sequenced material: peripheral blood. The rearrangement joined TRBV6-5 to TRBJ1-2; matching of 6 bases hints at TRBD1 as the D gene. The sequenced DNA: TGTGCCAGCAGTCAGGGGTTGGCTAACTATGGCTACACCTTC. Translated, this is CASSQGLANYGYTF.